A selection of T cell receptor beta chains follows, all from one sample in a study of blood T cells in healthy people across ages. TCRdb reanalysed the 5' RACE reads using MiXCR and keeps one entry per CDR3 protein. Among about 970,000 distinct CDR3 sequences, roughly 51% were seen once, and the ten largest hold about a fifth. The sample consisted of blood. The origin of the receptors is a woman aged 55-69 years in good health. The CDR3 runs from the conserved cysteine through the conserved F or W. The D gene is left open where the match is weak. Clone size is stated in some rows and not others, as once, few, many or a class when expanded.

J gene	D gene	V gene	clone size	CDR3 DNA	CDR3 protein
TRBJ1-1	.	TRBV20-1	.	TGCAGTGCTAGAGATCCAGTTGAAACTGAAGCTTTCTTT	CSARDPVETEAFF
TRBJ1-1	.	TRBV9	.	TGTGCCAGCAGCGAGGGGGGGTACACTGAAGCTTTCTTT	CASSEGGYTEAFF
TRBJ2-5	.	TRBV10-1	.	TGCGCCAGCAGGGATGGTCTTATAGAACAAGAGACCCAGTACTTC	CASRDGLIEQETQYF
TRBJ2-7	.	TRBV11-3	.	TGTGCCAGCAGCTTAGGTCGGAGTAGCGACGAGCAGTACTTC	CASSLGRSSDEQYF
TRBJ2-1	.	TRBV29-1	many	TGCAGCGTTGTGACAGCTCTTCACAATGAGCAGTTCTTC	CSVVTALHNEQFF
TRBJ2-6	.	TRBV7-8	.	TGTGCCAGCAGCCAAAGCCTCGTAGGCTCTGGGGCCAACGTCCTGACTTTC	CASSQSLVGSGANVLTF
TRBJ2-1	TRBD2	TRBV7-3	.	TGTGCCAGCAGCATCGCGGGGGGCGGGAGCTCCTACAATGAGCAGTTCTTC	CASSIAGGGSSYNEQFF
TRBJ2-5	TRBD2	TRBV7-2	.	TGTGCCAGCAGCCGTAGCGGGCCGGGGGAGACCCAGTACTTC	CASSRSGPGETQYF
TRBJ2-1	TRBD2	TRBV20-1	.	TGCAGTGCTATAATAGCGGGCCGGGCCTACAATGAGCAGTTCTTC	CSAIIAGRAYNEQFF
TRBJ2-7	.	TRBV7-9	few	TGTGCCAGCAGCAACACGTCTAGACCACCGCGCGAGCAGTACTTC	CASSNTSRPPREQYF
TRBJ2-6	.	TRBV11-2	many	TGTGCCAGCAGCCCCCGATATTCTGGGGCCAACGTCCTGACTTTC	CASSPRYSGANVLTF
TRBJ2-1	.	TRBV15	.	TGTGCCACCAGCAGAAAAGCCGTTGAGCAGTTCTTC	CATSRKAVEQFF
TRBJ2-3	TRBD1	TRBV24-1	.	TGTGCCACCAGTGAATCCGGGACAGGGAAGTATACGCAGTATTTT	CATSESGTGKYTQYF